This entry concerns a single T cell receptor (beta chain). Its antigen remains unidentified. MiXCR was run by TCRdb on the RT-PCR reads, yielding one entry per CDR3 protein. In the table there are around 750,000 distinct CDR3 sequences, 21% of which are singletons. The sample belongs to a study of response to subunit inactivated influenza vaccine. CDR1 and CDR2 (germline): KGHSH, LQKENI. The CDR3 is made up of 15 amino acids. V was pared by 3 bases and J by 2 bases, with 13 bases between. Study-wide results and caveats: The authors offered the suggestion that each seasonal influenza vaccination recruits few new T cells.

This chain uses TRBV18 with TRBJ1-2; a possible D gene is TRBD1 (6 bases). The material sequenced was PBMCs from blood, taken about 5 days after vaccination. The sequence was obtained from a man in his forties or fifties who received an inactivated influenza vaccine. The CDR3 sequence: CASSPQWGANYGYTF. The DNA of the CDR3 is TGTGCCAGCTCACCGCAGTGGGGGGCGAACTATGGCTACACCTTC.